The 31 T cell receptor beta chains reported below all come from one sample, sequenced in a study of cytomegalovirus exposure and HLA in healthy donors. Primers for the PCR totalled 60 Vbeta and 13 Jbeta. The method was immunoSEQ multiplex PCR; TCRdb's version includes in-frame clones alone and lacks a portion of them. Among some 140,000 clones listed, approximately 80% were seen once. The source material was PBMCs. These receptors were obtained from a woman between 45 and 65 years old in good health and CMV-seropositive.

The sample holds a few counts of this clone. The V and J genes are TRBV27 and TRBJ1-3, with D uncertain. There are 13 residues in the CDR3. Trimming took 6 bases from V and 0 from J, leaving 6 bases between them. Looked up from germline, CDR1 is MNHEY and CDR2 is SMNVEV (reference sequence). CDR3 in DNA: TGTGCCAGCAGCCCATTCTCTGGAAACACCATATATTTT. Protein product: CASSPFSGNTIYF.

This clone was seen a handful of times. V is TRBV10-3 and J is TRBJ1-6, with D unresolved. The length of the CDR3 is 13 residues. V dropped 3 bases and J dropped 10 bases, with 10 bases sitting between them. Per germline, CDR1 ENHRY and CDR2 SYGVKD. The CDR3 here is CAISDGGLSPLHF. The CDR3 nucleotides read TGTGCCATCAGTGATGGAGGGCTCTCACCCCTCCACTTT.

V gene TRBV7-9 combines with J gene TRBJ1-3; possibly TRBD1 for D (5 bases). The CDR3 consists of 16 residues. Germline V lookup: CDR1 SEHNR, CDR2 FQNEAQ (reference sequence). The V end was cut by 4 bases, the J end by 1 base, with 14 bases between. The CDR3 here is CASSSTSTVSGNTIYF. CDR3 in DNA: TGTGCCAGCAGCTCCACCTCGACAGTATCTGGAAACACCATATATTTT.

This clone was detected only a few times. V usage is TRBV5-1 and J usage is TRBJ2-1; TRBD1 aligns across 8 bases. The length of the CDR3 is 14 residues. CDR1 is SGHRS, CDR2 YFSETQ, per germline. J was trimmed by 3 bases and V by 4 bases; bases with no gene match: 3. The CDR3, as DNA: TGCGCCAGCAGCCAAGGACAGGGCTACAATGAGCAGTTCTTC. As protein: CASSQGQGYNEQFF.

This clone was counted once. This chain connects TRBV4-1 to TRBJ1-3, with D unclear. Deletions cut 8 bases from V and 4 bases from J, with 6 bases between. From germline, CDR1 is MGHRA and CDR2 YSYEKL. The length of the CDR3 is 11 residues. The CDR3 nucleotides are TGCGCCAGCTCAGGCGGAAACACCATATATTTT. Protein: CASSGGNTIYF.

The chain is built from TRBV30 and TRBJ1-5; no reliable D call. The V gene's germline CDR1 is GTSNPN and CDR2 SVGIG (reference sequence). The CDR3 consists of 16 residues. With 8 bases removed from V and 2 bases from J, the gap between germline ends came to 22 bases. CDR3 sequence: CALETRADRRNQPQHF. The CDR3 bases are TGTGCCCTGGAGACAAGAGCGGACCGGCGCAATCAGCCCCAGCATTTT.

This clone was picked up a small number of times. This rearrangement joins TRBV5-1 to TRBJ2-5; 7 positions match TRBD1. The CDR3 totals 13 residues. J was trimmed by 4 bases and V by 9 bases; bases with no gene match: 9. Per the germline V gene, CDR1 is SGHRS and CDR2 is YFSETQ. CDR3: CATDRDSRETQYF. Written as DNA, the CDR3 is TGCGCCACCGACCGGGACAGTCGAGAGACCCAGTACTTC.

This clone has just a few counts. V gene TRBV5-4 combines with J gene TRBJ2-3, with a weak D call TRBD2 (5 bases). The CDR3 runs to 16 residues. V lost 7 bases and J 1 base, leaving 19 bases between the germline ends. Per germline, CDR1 SGHNT and CDR2 YYREEE (reference sequence). This CDR3 is CASRSLSSVGTDTQYF. CDR3 nucleotide sequence: TGTGCCAGCCGGTCGCTAAGTAGCGTCGGCACAGATACGCAGTATTTT. The full variable domain, completed using reference TRBV5-4 and TRBJ2-3, is ETGVTQSPTHLIKTRGQQVTLRCSSQSGHNTVSWYQQALGQGPQFIFQYYREEENGRGNFPPRFSGLQFPNYSSELNVNALELDDSALYLCASRSLSSVGTDTQYFGPGTRLTVL.

V and J are TRBV7-2 and TRBJ2-3, with 9 bases aligning to TRBD2. Germline CDR1 and CDR2: SGHTA and FQGNSA. V trimming: 5 bases; J trimming: 1 base; junction bases outside the gene matches: 4. The CDR3 loop spans 15 amino acids. The CDR3 DNA sequence: TGTGCCAGCAGCCCCCCTAGCGGGGGCACAGATACGCAGTATTTT. This translates into CASSPPSGGTDTQYF.

DNA for the CDR3: TGTGCCACCACCGACGGGTTCTACGAGCAGTACTTC. It codes for CATTDGFYEQYF. This chain links TRBV6-6 with TRBJ2-7; D is undetermined. The V gene's germline CDR1 is MNHNY and CDR2 SVGAGI (reference sequence). Trimming pared 10 bases from V and 3 bases from J, leaving 13 bases between. This CDR3 has 12 residues.

The rearrangement uses TRBV19 and TRBJ1-5; 7 nucleotides align to TRBD1. The CDR3 is made up of 14 amino acids. Germline assignment: CDR1 LNHDA and CDR2 SQIVND (reference sequence). The ends lost 7 bases at V and 5 bases at J; junction bases unmatched: 8. The CDR3 coding sequence is TGTGCCAGTACTATTCCCAGGGGGGATCAGCCCCAGCATTTT. It is translated as CASTIPRGDQPQHF. Full variable domain (outside the CDR3, taken from reference TRBV19 and TRBJ1-5): DGGITQSPKYLFRKEGQNVTLSCEQNLNHDAMYWYRQDPGQGLRLIYYSQIVNDFQKGDIAEGYSVSREKKESFPLTVTSAQKNPTAFYLCASTIPRGDQPQHFGDGTRLSIL.

The rearrangement joins TRBV2 to TRBJ1-5, with a weak D call TRBD1 (6 bases). This CDR3 is built from 14 residues. The V end lost 6 bases, the J end lost 4 bases, and 13 bases lay between the germline ends. From germline, CDR1 is SNHLY and CDR2 FYNNEI. The CDR3 DNA is TGTGCCAGCAGCGGTGGACAGAGGAATCAGCCCCAGCATTTT. It encodes CASSGGQRNQPQHF.

This chain uses TRBV7-2 with TRBJ2-7, with 10 bases identical to TRBD2. Germline CDR1 is SGHTA and CDR2 is FQGNSA. CDR3 length: 15 residues. The V and J ends lost 3 bases and 1 base, in that order; junction bases with no gene match: 3. For the CDR3, the DNA is TGTGCCAGCAGCTTTAGACTAGCGGGTTCCTACGAGCAGTACTTC. Its protein is CASSFRLAGSYEQYF.

This clone has a single count. The sample contains more than one DNA sequence encoding this CDR3. The chain joins TRBV5-1 to TRBJ2-5; 9 bases agree with TRBD1. This CDR3 is 13 amino acids long. Germline CDR1 SGHRS, CDR2 YFSETQ. J lost 5 bases, V lost 4 bases, and 3 bases had no gene match. The CDR3 is CASSLGTGETQYF. CDR3 DNA sequence: TGCGCCAGCAGCCTTGGGACAGGGGAGACCCAGTACTTC.

This clone has a single count. The chain links TRBV2 to TRBJ2-1, with 8 bases aligning to TRBD2. This CDR3 has 15 residues. In germline, CDR1 is SNHLY, CDR2 FYNNEI. With V trimmed by 6 bases and J by 0 bases, 4 bases remained unmatched. DNA for the CDR3: TGTGCCAGCAGACCAACTAGCGGCTCCTACAATGAGCAGTTCTTC. It yields the protein CASRPTSGSYNEQFF.

This clone has only one observation. This sample includes further DNA sequences coding for the same CDR3. For the CDR3, the DNA is TGTGCCAGCAGCCAGGGGGCGGGGGGCGCGGAGACCCAGTACTTC. This translates into CASSQGAGGAETQYF. This chain links TRBV14 with TRBJ2-5; 8 bases fit TRBD2. The CDR3 spans 15 residues. Trimming took 3 bases from V and 5 from J; bases not matched to a gene: 8. Germline CDR1 is SGHDN and CDR2 is FVKESK.

The rearrangement links TRBV5-1 to TRBJ2-1; possible D gene TRBD2, 6 bases. This CDR3 contains 13 residues. Trimming removed 4 bases from V and 7 bases from J, with 12 bases in between. Germline-derived CDR1 and CDR2 are SGHRS and YFSETQ. The CDR3 DNA follows: TGCGCCAGCAGCCCGGAGGGGCGGAATGAGCAGTTCTTC. Its protein is CASSPEGRNEQFF.

The genes are TRBV7-6 and TRBJ2-7; 8 bases are shared with TRBD1. J lost 3 bases, V lost 1 base, and 2 bases had no gene match. The CDR3 spans 14 residues. The V gene's germline CDR1 is SGHVS and CDR2 FNYEAQ. CDR3 in DNA: TGTGCCAGCAGCTTAGGACAGGGGATCTACGAGCAGTACTTC. This translates into CASSLGQGIYEQYF.

The chain is built from TRBV27 and TRBJ2-3, with D possibly being TRBD1 (6 bases). The germline V gene encodes CDR1 MNHEY and CDR2 SMNVEV (reference sequence). Trimming pared 9 bases from V and 6 bases from J, leaving 22 bases between. The CDR3 length is 15 residues. CDR3: CASGPGVGRSDTQYF. For the CDR3, the DNA is TGTGCCAGTGGACCAGGGGTGGGACGATCGGATACGCAGTATTTT.

V usage is TRBV11-3 and J usage is TRBJ2-2; 10 bases are a match to TRBD1. This CDR3 spans 17 amino acids. J was trimmed by 5 bases and V by 1 base; bases with no gene match: 7. The germline CDR1 and CDR2 sequences are SGHNT and YENEEA. The CDR3 here is CASSLGGDRGVTGELFF. The CDR3 DNA reads as TGTGCCAGCAGCTTAGGGGGGGACAGGGGTGTAACCGGGGAGCTGTTTTTT.

The V call is TRBV7-3, the J call TRBJ2-1, with TRBD2 identical over 13 bases. V shed 5 bases and J 6 bases; nucleotides not matched to a gene: 7. This CDR3 spans 16 amino acids. Per the germline V gene, CDR1 is SGHTA and CDR2 is FQGTGA. The CDR3: CASSELAGGLFNEQFF. CDR3 nucleotide sequence: TGTGCCAGCAGCGAACTAGCGGGGGGGCTATTCAATGAGCAGTTCTTC.

This clone has more than one count but fewer than ten. The chain joins TRBV5-1 to TRBJ1-3; 8 bases fit TRBD1. V shed 2 bases, J shed 0 bases, and the junction held 1 base outside the gene matches. This CDR3 has 15 residues. CDR1 and CDR2 (germline): SGHRS, YFSETQ. CDR3 coding DNA: TGCGCCAGCAGCTTTGGACAGGGCTCTGGAAACACCATATATTTT. Amino acids: CASSFGQGSGNTIYF.

The J gene is TRBJ1-4, the V gene TRBV5-8; 7 nucleotides agree with TRBD1. The germline V gene has CDR1 SGHTS and CDR2 YDEGEE. The CDR3 is made up of 15 amino acids. V lost 3 bases, J lost 8 bases, and 10 bases stayed unmatched. CDR3: CASSWNRGAEEKLFF. The CDR3 DNA is TGTGCCAGCAGCTGGAACAGGGGAGCGGAGGAAAAACTGTTTTTT.

This chain joins TRBV9 and TRBJ2-5; 8 bases are shared with TRBD1. Germline V gene data show CDR1 as SGDLS and CDR2 as YYNGEE. V shed 1 base and J 3 bases; nucleotides not matched to a gene: 5. The CDR3 loop spans 15 amino acids. The CDR3 loop is CASSVQAGGKETQYF. The CDR3 DNA is TGTGCCAGCAGCGTACAGGCAGGGGGCAAAGAGACCCAGTACTTC.

V gene TRBV6-1 combines with J gene TRBJ2-1; 8 bases map to TRBD2. The trim removed 4 bases at V and 7 bases at J, leaving 9 bases unmatched. CDR1 and CDR2 (germline): MNHNS, SASEGT. The CDR3 loop spans 15 amino acids. For the CDR3, the DNA is TGTGCCAGCAGTGTAGTTAGCGGGGAGTGGAATGAGCAGTTCTTC. This sequence encodes CASSVVSGEWNEQFF.

V is TRBV7-2 and J is TRBJ2-1, with TRBD2 identical over 13 bases. CDR3 size: 15 residues. After removal of 5 bases from V and 8 bases from J, the junction contained 6 bases not matched to a gene. The V gene's germline CDR1 is SGHTA and CDR2 FQGNSA. The CDR3, as DNA: TGTGCCAGCAGCGCGGGACTAGCGGGGAGCTATGAGCAGTTCTTC. Protein product: CASSAGLAGSYEQFF.

This sequence joins TRBV11-1 and TRBJ1-1; the D is unclear. CDR3 size: 14 residues. Germline CDR1 reads SGHAT; CDR2 reads FQDESV (reference sequence). Trimming took off 1 base at V and 2 bases at J, with 8 bases between the two ends. The chain's CDR3 is CASSLERSNTEAFF. The CDR3 bases are TGTGCCAGCAGCTTAGAGAGGAGCAACACTGAAGCTTTCTTT.

V is TRBV9 and J is TRBJ1-5; D is uncertain. The CDR3 has 14 amino acids. The V and J ends lost 3 bases and 0 bases respectively, with 7 bases between them. Germline CDR1 and CDR2: SGDLS and YYNGEE. CDR3 in amino acids: CASSGRGSNQPQHF. The CDR3 DNA reads as TGTGCCAGCAGCGGACGGGGTAGCAATCAGCCCCAGCATTTT.

The chain uses TRBV7-2 and TRBJ2-5; D may be TRBD2 (6 bases). With 1 base removed from V and 2 bases from J, the gap between germline ends came to 11 bases. This CDR3 comprises 15 residues. CDR1 SGHTA and CDR2 FQGNSA come from the germline V gene. The CDR3: CASSLVPGDQETQYF. The CDR3 DNA sequence: TGTGCCAGCAGCTTAGTCCCGGGGGATCAAGAGACCCAGTACTTC.

The V and J genes are TRBV28 and TRBJ2-7; D not resolved. This CDR3 is built from 12 residues. Germline V gene data show CDR1 as MDHEN and CDR2 as SYDVKM. V was shortened by 4 bases and J by 3 bases, with 7 bases between the two germline ends. CDR3: CASSSIVYEQYF. The CDR3 coding sequence is TGTGCCAGCAGTTCAATTGTCTACGAGCAGTACTTC.

V and J are TRBV27 and TRBJ2-1; the D gene is possibly TRBD1 (5 bases). The V gene lost 6 bases and the J gene lost 5 bases, with 26 bases spanning the gap. The CDR3 spans 18 residues. CDR1 MNHEY and CDR2 SMNVEV come from the germline V gene (reference sequence). In nucleotides, the CDR3 is TGTGCCAGCAGCCCAGACAGTTTTCAGCCGGAATCTGACAATGAGCAGTTCTTC. Translation: CASSPDSFQPESDNEQFF.